This passage covers 4 T cell receptor beta chains from one sample sequenced in a study of breast tumors, draining lymph nodes, adjacent tissues. Samples came from axillary lymph nodes draining the breast cancer. TCRdb reprocessed the multiplex PCR reads via MiXCR and lists one record per CDR3 protein. The top ten clones hold about 4.1% of a sample with 150,000 to 200,000 distinct CDR3 sequences, 33% of them seen once. The sequencing sample was made of axillary lymph node tissue. The receptors originated from a female donor with breast cancer. Some clones in this sample may be carry-over from other donors' samples.

This clonotype was recorded many times. The chain carries TRBV5-1 and TRBJ2-2, with 8 bases identical to TRBD1. The germline CDR1 and CDR2 sequences are SGHRS and YFSETQ. V lost 5 bases and J lost 7; bases outside the gene matches: 10. The CDR3 length is 15 residues. The CDR3 region is CASSLTGGRDGELFF. In DNA, the CDR3 is TGCGCCAGCAGTCTTACAGGGGGTAGAGACGGGGAGCTGTTTTTT. Based on the CDR3 plus reference TRBV5-1 and TRBJ2-2, the full variable domain is KAGVTQTPRYLIKTRGQQVTLSCSPISGHRSVSWYQQTPGQGLQFLFEYFSETQRNKGNFPGRFSGRQFSNSRSEMNVSTLELGDSALYLCASSLTGGRDGELFFGEGSRLTVL.

Concerning this clonotype itself: At one end, the junction sequence differs from germline, possibly due to a read error. The rearrangement links TRBV2 to TRBJ2-6; possibly TRBD1 or TRBD2 for D (7 bases each). Germline V CDR1 and CDR2: SNHLY, FYNNEI. This CDR3 spans 17 amino acids. The DNA for the CDR3 is TGTGCCAGCACTCAACAGGGGAGCCGGGGAGGGGCCAACGTCCTGACCTTC. Its translation is CASTQQGSRGGANVLTF. The full variable domain, with the rest looked up from reference TRBV2 and TRBJ2-6, is EPEVTQTPSHQVTQMGQEVILRCVPISNHLYFYWYRQILGQKVEFLVSFYNNEISEKSEIFDDQFSVERPDGSNFTLKIRSTKLEDSAMYFCASTQQGSRGGANVLTFGAGSRLTVL.

V is TRBV6-4 and J is TRBJ2-5; D is perhaps TRBD1 (6 bases). Trimming shortened V by 10 bases and J by 2 bases, and 17 bases separated the two germline ends. The CDR3 spans 14 residues. The germline CDR1 and CDR2 sequences are MRHNA and SNTAGT. The CDR3 DNA reads TGTGCCAACAATCACCGGACAGTTCAAGAGACCCAGTACTTC. It translates to CANNHRTVQETQYF.

Comments on this clonotype: This may stem from a read error, because a much larger clone lies one nucleotide away. The rearrangement joins TRBV14 to TRBJ2-3, with a tentative D call TRBD1 (5 bases). The CDR3 is 15 residues long. CDR1 and CDR2 from the germline V gene are SGHDN and FVKESK. The CDR3 nucleotides are TGTGCCAGCAGCCAAGAAGGGGCTCGTCGGAATACGCCGTATTTT. Translated, it gives CASSQEGARRNTPYF.